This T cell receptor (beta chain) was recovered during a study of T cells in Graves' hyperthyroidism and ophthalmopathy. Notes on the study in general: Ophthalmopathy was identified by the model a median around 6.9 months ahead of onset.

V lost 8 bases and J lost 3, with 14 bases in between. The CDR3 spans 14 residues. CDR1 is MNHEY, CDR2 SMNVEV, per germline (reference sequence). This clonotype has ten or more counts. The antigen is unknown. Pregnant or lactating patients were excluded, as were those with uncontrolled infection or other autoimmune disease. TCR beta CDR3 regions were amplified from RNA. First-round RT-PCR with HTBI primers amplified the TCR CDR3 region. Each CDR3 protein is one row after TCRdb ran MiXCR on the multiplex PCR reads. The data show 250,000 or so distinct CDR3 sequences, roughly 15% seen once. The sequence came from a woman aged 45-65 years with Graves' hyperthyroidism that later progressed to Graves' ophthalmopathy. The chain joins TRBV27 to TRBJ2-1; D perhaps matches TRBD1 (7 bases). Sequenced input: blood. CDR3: CASGSRGVYNEQFF. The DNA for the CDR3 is TGTGCCAGCGGCTCCAGGGGGGTCTACAATGAGCAGTTCTTC.